This paragraph covers one T cell receptor beta chain sequence. This specimen comes from a study of control samples from healthy donors and cancer patients. This CDR3 region has 18 residues. The trim removed 5 bases at V and 3 bases at J, leaving 17 bases unmatched. In germline, CDR1 is SGHTA, CDR2 FQGNSA. The table came from immunoSEQ multiplex PCR; TCRdb's copy has only in-frame clones and leaves some out. The table lists just over 90,000 clones, roughly 86% of them singletons. The specimen was blood. The receptor comes from a woman between 50 and 59 years old in good health. The chain couples TRBV7-2 to TRBJ2-3, with 7 bases identical to TRBD2. The CDR3 coding sequence is TGTGCCAGCAGCCCCCGATCAGGCGGGAGTACGAGGACAGATACGCAGTATTTT. Its protein is CASSPRSGGSTRTDTQYF.